This TCR beta chain was identified in a study of T-cell reconstitution after alpha-beta-depleted transplantation in children. This clonotype was picked up a small number of times. Unique molecular identifiers were incorporated during preparation of the TCRbeta library. TCRdb passed the PCR reads through MiXCR, listing each CDR3 protein once. The sample lists about 610,000 distinct CDR3 sequences, roughly a tenth occurring once. The clonotype comes from a human donor who donated a stem cell graft to a child with acute myeloid leukemia. The source material was PBMCs from the stem cell graft donor, sampled from the stem cell graft.

CDR3 in DNA: TGTGCCACCAGCCACAGCCGGGACAGGGCCTATTCACCCCTCCACTTT. This encodes CATSHSRDRAYSPLHF. The gene calls are TRBV15 and TRBJ1-6; 9 bases fit TRBD1. The CDR3 loop spans 16 amino acids. Looked up from germline, CDR1 is LNHNV and CDR2 is YYDKDF (reference sequence). The V gene end was trimmed by 5 bases and the J gene end by 8 bases; junction bases not matched to a gene: 10.